The sequence of this TCR beta chain was determined in a study of blood T cell repertoires in COVID-19. At the level of the study: COVID-19 samples from acute and convalescent phases originated in the United States, Italy and Spain.

Per the authors' pipeline: Reference gene primer amplification in the assay estimated nucleated cell counts. TCRdb keeps only in-frame clones here, not all; method: immunoSEQ multiplex PCR. That table supplies the V and J calls and clone size; D and trimming were determined from the DNA. The sample has tens of thousands of clones; 84% are singletons. Germline-derived CDR1 and CDR2 are KGHSH and LQKENI. This CDR3 has 17 amino acids. V was pared by 6 bases and J by 2 bases, with 13 bases of the junction left unmatched. Sequencing was performed on peripheral blood. The receptor was isolated from a human donor in a cohort sampled during active COVID-19. The V gene is TRBV18, the J gene TRBJ2-7; 10 positions match TRBD2. CDR3 amino acids: CASSQIWTSGVPYEQYF. The CDR3 nucleotides read TGTGCCAGCTCCCAGATTTGGACTAGCGGTGTGCCCTACGAGCAGTACTTC.